Shown below are 27 T cell receptor beta chains from a single sample sequenced in a study of shared T cell receptors in the human thymus. Produced via immunoSEQ multiplex PCR; TCRdb's table is partial and in-frame only. The sample holds roughly 560,000 clones; around three quarters are singletons and the top ten take less than 0.015%. These same data were also listed under a study on human thymus T cells.

Sequenced sample: thymocytes. The receptors derive from a boy in the first two years of life with a congenital heart defect.

The chain combines TRBV6-4 with TRBJ1-1; D unclear. V was cut by 4 bases and J by 5 bases, with 11 bases left in between. Germline values: CDR1 MRHNA, CDR2 SNTAGT. The CDR3 totals 13 residues. CDR3 protein: CASSARSGTEAFF. The CDR3 DNA reads as TGTGCCAGCAGTGCCCGATCCGGGACTGAAGCTTTCTTT.

This clone appeared a few times. The rearrangement links TRBV4-3 to TRBJ2-3, with 7 positions matching TRBD1. After removal of 4 bases from V and 8 bases from J, the junction contained 3 bases not matched to a gene. CDR3 length: 12 amino acids. Germline V gene sequence: CDR1 LGHNA, CDR2 YSLEER. The chain's CDR3 is CASSPNRGTQYF. CDR3 bases: TGCGCCAGCAGCCCGAACAGGGGTACGCAGTATTTT.

This chain links TRBV2 with TRBJ2-2; unclear D gene. From germline, CDR1 is SNHLY and CDR2 FYNNEI. The V and J ends lost 0 bases and 4 bases respectively, with 15 bases between them. CDR3 length: 17 amino acids. The DNA for the CDR3 is TGTGCCAGCAGTGAAGCGCTTCGGGTTCGGCTCACCGGGGAGCTGTTTTTT. Its protein product is CASSEALRVRLTGELFF.

The chain joins TRBV7-6 to TRBJ1-4, with 10 bases lining up with TRBD1. Germline CDR1 and CDR2: SGHVS and FNYEAQ. Trimming took 4 bases from V and 0 from J; bases not matched to a gene: 8. This CDR3 region has 18 residues. Written as DNA, the CDR3 is TGTGCCAGCAGCTCATGGACAGGGGGTGATGCAACTAATGAAAAACTGTTTTTT. Translation: CASSSWTGGDATNEKLFF.

This clone occurred once. This chain links TRBV2 with TRBJ1-6, with D perhaps matching TRBD1 (6 bases). V was pared by 5 bases and J by 7 bases, with 27 bases between. The CDR3 totals 19 residues. Germline loops: CDR1 SNHLY, CDR2 FYNNEI. The CDR3 reads CASSLGADSPTSLNSPLHF. The CDR3 nucleotides read TGTGCCAGCAGTCTCGGCGCGGACAGCCCAACATCACTAAATTCACCCCTCCACTTT.

This clone was seen once. This chain uses TRBV7-6 with TRBJ2-1, with 7 nucleotides matching TRBD1. The CDR3 loop spans 17 amino acids. V lost 1 base and J lost 2; bases outside the gene matches: 8. The germline CDR1 and CDR2 sequences are SGHVS and FNYEAQ. Here the CDR3 DNA reads TGTGCCAGCAGCTTAGACTCAGGGGGTCACCCCTACAATGAGCAGTTCTTC. It specifies CASSLDSGGHPYNEQFF.

The chain joins TRBV11-2 to TRBJ2-4, with D possibly being TRBD2 (5 bases). This CDR3 has 16 residues. V lost 8 bases and J lost 0, with 17 bases in between. Germline V gene data show CDR1 as SGHAT and CDR2 as FQNNGV. CDR3 bases: TGTGCCAGCGTCAGAGGGAAGGGATTAGCCAAAAACATTCAGTACTTC. Protein product: CASVRGKGLAKNIQYF.

CDR3 residues: CSAVGRDTQYF. In DNA form, the CDR3 reads TGCAGTGCTGTGGGGAGAGATACGCAGTATTTT. The rearrangement joins TRBV20-1 to TRBJ2-3, with a tentative D call TRBD2 (5 bases). The CDR3 totals 11 residues. V shed 5 bases and J shed 5 bases, with 8 bases lying between them. The germline V gene has CDR1 DFQATT and CDR2 SNEGSKA (reference sequence).

Only one count was recorded for this clone. The genes are TRBV9 and TRBJ2-2; D might be TRBD2 (7 bases). The CDR3 contains 13 residues. Per the germline V gene, CDR1 is SGDLS and CDR2 is YYNGEE. The ends were cut back, 4 bases at V and 6 bases at J, with 10 bases in the middle. In nucleotides, the CDR3 is TGTGCCAGCAGCAAAGGGGGGGCCGGGGAGCTGTTTTTT. This gives the protein CASSKGGAGELFF. The full variable domain, with the rest looked up from reference TRBV9 and TRBJ2-2, is DSGVTQTPKHLITATGQRVTLRCSPRSGDLSVYWYQQSLDQGLQFLIQYYNGEERAKGNILERFSAQQFPDLHSELNLSSLELGDSALYFCASSKGGAGELFFGEGSRLTVL.

The rearrangement joins TRBV25-1 to TRBJ1-1; D is perhaps TRBD1 (5 bases). The germline CDR1 and CDR2 sequences are MGHDK and SYGVNS. This CDR3 comprises 13 residues. V was cut by 7 bases and J by 7 bases, with 16 bases left in between. The CDR3 bases are TGTGCCAGCACCTCCCGGGACGGGGGTGAAGCTTTCTTT. Translated, it gives CASTSRDGGEAFF.

This sequence joins TRBV5-6 and TRBJ1-5; TRBD1 agrees at 9 bases. This CDR3 has 18 residues. With 4 bases clipped from V and 4 bases from J, the junction kept 15 bases outside the gene matches. Germline V CDR1 and CDR2: SGHDT, YYEEEE. CDR3: CASSGTGTGSNLNQPQHF. CDR3 nucleotides: TGTGCCAGCAGCGGTACCGGGACAGGGTCCAACCTTAATCAGCCCCAGCATTTT.

V and J are TRBV6-5 and TRBJ2-7; 7 bases are shared with TRBD2. V gave up 2 bases and J gave up 11 bases; unmatched junction bases: 9. Germline V lookup: CDR1 MNHEY, CDR2 SVGAGI. The CDR3 is 13 amino acids. The CDR3 DNA is TGTGCCAGCAGTTACCCGACTAGCACGGCGGAGTACTTC. This codes for CASSYPTSTAEYF.

This clone was counted between two and nine times. V gene TRBV4-3 combines with J gene TRBJ2-7, with a possible D match to TRBD1 (6 bases). With 0 bases removed from V and 2 bases from J, the gap between germline ends came to 14 bases. CDR1 is LGHNA, CDR2 YSLEER, per germline. The CDR3 extends over 16 amino acids. CDR3: CASSQERGFLTYEQYF. CDR3 coding DNA: TGCGCCAGCAGCCAAGAAAGGGGGTTCCTAACCTACGAGCAGTACTTC.

The rearrangement uses TRBV7-2 and TRBJ2-1, with D maybe TRBD2 (5 bases). The CDR3 is made up of 14 amino acids. Deletions cut 5 bases from V and 5 bases from J, with 13 bases between. Germline V gene sequence: CDR1 SGHTA, CDR2 FQGNSA. The CDR3 bases are TGTGCCAGCAGCCCCCCGAGGGTTAACAATGAGCAGTTCTTC. Its translation is CASSPPRVNNEQFF. Full variable domain (rest looked up from reference TRBV7-2 and TRBJ2-1): GAGVSQSPSNKVTEKGKDVELRCDPISGHTALYWYRQSLGQGLEFLIYFQGNSAPDKSGLPSDRFSAERTGGSVSTLTIQRTQQEDSAVYLCASSPPRVNNEQFFGPGTRLTVL.

This sequence joins TRBV28 and TRBJ2-5, with D perhaps matching TRBD1 (5 bases). The CDR3 runs to 13 residues. Trimming stripped 2 bases from V and 4 bases from J, with 8 bases between. Per germline, CDR1 MDHEN and CDR2 SYDVKM. The CDR3 DNA follows: TGTGCCAGCAGTTTAGGGGCTAGAGAGACCCAGTACTTC. This codes for CASSLGARETQYF. Looking up the rest from reference TRBV28 and TRBJ2-5 gives the full variable domain: DVKVTQSSRYLVKRTGEKVFLECVQDMDHENMFWYRQDPGLGLRLIYFSYDVKMKEKGDIPEGYSVSREKKERFSLILESASTNQTSMYLCASSLGARETQYFGPGTRLLVL.

The table lists this clone with a few counts. The genes are TRBV28 and TRBJ1-3; D is unresolved. V was trimmed by 5 bases and J by 3 bases, leaving 14 bases between them. From germline, CDR1 is MDHEN and CDR2 SYDVKM. The CDR3 has 15 residues. CDR3 coding DNA: TGTGCCAGCAGTGCGACAAGAGGGCTTGGAAACACCATATATTTT. It codes for CASSATRGLGNTIYF. Full variable domain (remainder filled in from reference TRBV28 and TRBJ1-3): DVKVTQSSRYLVKRTGEKVFLECVQDMDHENMFWYRQDPGLGLRLIYFSYDVKMKEKGDIPEGYSVSREKKERFSLILESASTNQTSMYLCASSATRGLGNTIYFGEGSWLTVV.

This clone was detected only once. This chain links TRBV11-2 with TRBJ2-7; 7 nucleotides agree with TRBD2. The CDR3 has 15 amino acids. From germline, CDR1 is SGHAT and CDR2 FQNNGV. The V and J ends lost 4 bases and 6 bases, in that order; junction bases with no gene match: 12. The CDR3 reads CASSSNPSGEGEQYF. In DNA form, the CDR3 reads TGTGCCAGCAGCTCCAACCCTAGCGGAGAGGGCGAGCAGTACTTC.

In this sample, this clone turned up a few times. This rearrangement joins TRBV4-3 to TRBJ2-4, with D perhaps TRBD2 (7 bases). Trimming removed 1 base at V and 6 bases at J, with 13 bases between. The CDR3 totals 15 residues. Germline CDR1 and CDR2: LGHNA and YSLEER. The CDR3 sequence: CASSQAHREGNIQYF. The CDR3 DNA reads TGCGCCAGCAGCCAAGCTCACAGGGAGGGAAACATTCAGTACTTC.

This clone has just a few counts. The chain links TRBV15 to TRBJ2-3; tentatively, D is TRBD2 (5 bases). The CDR3 is 17 amino acids. In germline, CDR1 is LNHNV, CDR2 YYDKDF (reference sequence). Deletions cut 2 bases from V and 8 bases from J, with 23 bases between. The CDR3 loop is CATSRSGPLAILGTQYF. The CDR3 nucleotides read TGTGCCACCAGCAGATCGGGCCCCCTAGCTATATTGGGTACGCAGTATTTT.

The J gene is TRBJ2-1, the V gene TRBV28; the D gene is possibly TRBD2 (5 bases). The V gene lost 6 bases and the J gene lost 1 base, with 16 bases spanning the gap. The CDR3 runs to 16 residues. Germline CDR1 reads MDHEN; CDR2 reads SYDVKM. This CDR3 is CASRTWESWSYNEQFF. The DNA for the CDR3 is TGTGCCAGCAGAACATGGGAGAGCTGGTCCTACAATGAGCAGTTCTTC.

The V call is TRBV27, the J call TRBJ2-2; 7 bases are shared with TRBD2. V lost 2 bases, J lost 5 bases, and 8 bases stayed unmatched. This CDR3 is built from 16 residues. Germline V CDR1 and CDR2: MNHEY, SMNVEV (reference sequence). CDR3 in amino acids: CASSLRREGRTGELFF. CDR3 nucleotide sequence: TGTGCCAGCAGTTTAAGAAGGGAGGGGCGGACCGGGGAGCTGTTTTTT.

V gene TRBV6-5 combines with J gene TRBJ2-7; tentatively, D is TRBD2 (5 bases). The CDR3 loop spans 13 amino acids. Trimming left V 0 bases short and J 5 bases short, with 8 bases between. Germline V lookup: CDR1 MNHEY, CDR2 SVGAGI. CDR3 DNA: TGTGCCAGCAGTTACTCGGACGGGGACGAGCAGTACTTC. The encoded protein is CASSYSDGDEQYF.

The CDR3 nucleotides read TGTGCCAGCAGACTTGGGACTAGCGAGTACAATGAGCAGTTCTTC. Its translation: CASRLGTSEYNEQFF. The chain recombines TRBV27 with TRBJ2-1, with 10 nucleotides matching TRBD2. The CDR3 totals 15 residues. Trimming removed 6 bases from V and 4 bases from J; junction bases left unmatched: 6. Per the germline V gene, CDR1 is MNHEY and CDR2 is SMNVEV (reference sequence).

The rearrangement joins TRBV14 to TRBJ1-1, with 7 bases lining up with TRBD1. This CDR3 comprises 12 residues. V lost 4 bases to trimming and J lost 7 bases; unmatched junction nucleotides: 3. Germline CDR1 is SGHDN and CDR2 is FVKESK. CDR3 residues: CASSLGTVEAFF. DNA for the CDR3: TGTGCCAGCAGCCTAGGGACAGTTGAAGCTTTCTTT.

This clone has only one observation. The chain links TRBV27 to TRBJ2-7; D may be TRBD2 (7 bases). Deletions cut 6 bases from V and 6 bases from J, with 12 bases between. Germline-derived CDR1 and CDR2 are MNHEY and SMNVEV (reference sequence). There are 12 residues in the CDR3. The CDR3 reads CASRSRGAEQYF. The CDR3 DNA sequence: TGTGCCAGCAGGAGTCGGGGGGCCGAGCAGTACTTC.

The chain uses TRBV2 and TRBJ2-5, with a weak D call TRBD2 (5 bases). V lost 2 bases, J lost 5 bases, and 15 bases lay in between. Germline V lookup: CDR1 SNHLY, CDR2 FYNNEI. This CDR3 has 15 amino acids. The CDR3 protein is CASSERERESETQYF. The DNA of the CDR3 is TGTGCCAGCAGTGAAAGGGAGCGTGAGAGCGAGACCCAGTACTTC.

The chain is built from TRBV11-1 and TRBJ2-1; possibly TRBD1 for D (6 bases). The CDR3 extends over 13 amino acids. Germline CDR1 is SGHAT and CDR2 is FQDESV (reference sequence). V was shortened by 1 base and J by 8 bases, with 9 bases between the two germline ends. CDR3 DNA: TGTGCCAGCAGCTTAGAGGGGGTACATGAGCAGTTCTTC. Amino acid sequence: CASSLEGVHEQFF.